Below, 13 T cell receptor beta chains from the same sample are listed, as sequenced in a study of tumor-infiltrating lymphocytes in primary liver carcinoma. Both RNA and DNA were isolated together from about 21-30 mg of bulk tissue that had not been sorted. From approximately 500 ng total RNA, TCR beta cDNA was generated with a primer in the constant region. The TCR beta library was amplified through three nested multiplex PCR rounds in a modified ARM-PCR procedure. A C-beta reverse primer and TRBV1-TRBV30 forward primers served in each of the first two PCR rounds, at approximately 10 cycles apiece. From the multiplex PCR reads, TCRdb called clonotypes with MiXCR, one entry per CDR3 protein. The data show approximately 53,000 distinct CDR3 sequences, over 75% seen once. The specimen was liver tumor tissue from sampling region 5. Documented subset: tumor region T5, tumor centre. Every receptor here comes from a middle-aged man with primary liver carcinoma and hepatitis B virus infection.

Points on this clonotype: One junction end does not reproduce the germline sequence, and a read error may be involved. This chain links TRBV4-2 with TRBJ2-3; the D call may be TRBD1 or TRBD2 (6 bases each). Looked up from germline, CDR1 is LGHNA and CDR2 is YNFKEQ. This CDR3 has 17 residues. The CDR3 loop reads CANSQEWGAASIDTQYF. CDR3 in DNA: TGTGCCAACAGCCAAGAATGGGGGGCAGCTAGTATAGATACGCAGTATTTT.

In this sample, this clonotype turned up many times. V and J are TRBV5-1 and TRBJ2-3; D ambiguous. Germline CDR1 is SGHRS and CDR2 is YFSETQ. There are 14 residues in the CDR3. Trimming removed 2 bases from V and 2 bases from J, with 9 bases in between. The CDR3 loop reads CASSFGPDTDTQYF. In DNA form, the CDR3 reads TGCGCCAGCAGCTTCGGACCGGACACAGATACGCAGTATTTT.

This clonotype was counted ten times or more. This sequence joins TRBV5-1 and TRBJ2-7, with 13 bases aligning to TRBD2. With 5 bases clipped from V and 5 bases from J, the junction kept 7 bases outside the gene matches. Germline CDR1 SGHRS, CDR2 YFSETQ. The CDR3 runs to 15 residues. CDR3 in DNA: TGCGCCAGCAGGTCCGGGACTAGCGGGATCAACGAGCAGTACTTC. Translated: CASRSGTSGINEQYF.

The chain recombines TRBV11-1 with TRBJ2-2, with D uncertain. V lost 9 bases and J lost 4, with 12 bases in between. The CDR3 is 13 amino acids. Germline CDR1 SGHAT, CDR2 FQDESV (reference sequence). CDR3 in amino acids: CARTIGPTGELFF. The CDR3 DNA is TGTGCCAGGACCATAGGGCCCACCGGGGAGCTGTTTTTT.

The chain combines TRBV29-1 with TRBJ2-7, with D possibly matching TRBD2 (6 bases). The CDR3 extends over 13 amino acids. CDR1 and CDR2 from the germline V gene are SQVTM and ANQGSEA. This CDR3 is CRVRTGDAYEQYF. The CDR3, as DNA: TGCAGAGTGAGGACGGGAGATGCCTACGAGCAGTACTTC.

With regard to this clonotype: The junction departs from germline at one end; a sequencing error may be responsible. The gene calls are TRBV6-1 and TRBJ2-1, with TRBD2 matching over 8 bases. The CDR3 covers 15 residues. The germline V gene has CDR1 MNHNS and CDR2 SASEGT. CDR3 protein: CASTEGAGGYNEQFF. The CDR3 nucleotides are TGTGCCAGCACTGAAGGGGCGGGAGGATACAATGAGCAGTTCTTC.

The DNA of the CDR3 is TGTGCCATCAGTGAGTGGTGGCAGGGCGGTGGCTACACCTTC. Encoded protein: CAISEWWQGGGYTF. V usage is TRBV10-3 and J usage is TRBJ1-2, with D tentatively TRBD1 (5 bases). Germline CDR1 ENHRY, CDR2 SYGVKD. Trimming took 1 base from V and 7 from J, leaving 13 bases between them. The CDR3 spans 14 residues.

Note on this clonotype: The conserved phenylalanine or tryptophan normally closing the CDR3 is absent here, so this likely arose from a read error. This chain joins TRBV5-6 and TRBJ2-5; TRBD2 is a possible D gene (5 bases). CDR1 and CDR2 from the germline V gene are SGHDT and YYEEEE. The CDR3 totals 14 residues. CDR3 amino acids: CAGSLEASRETQYL. The CDR3 DNA sequence: TGTGCCGGCAGTTTGGAGGCTAGCCGAGAGACCCAGTACCTC.

The chain recombines TRBV29-1 with TRBJ2-2; no definite D call. This CDR3 is 15 amino acids long. Deletions cut 7 bases from V and 0 bases from J, with 15 bases between. Germline loops: CDR1 SQVTM, CDR2 ANQGSEA. CDR3 coding DNA: TGCAGCGCTGGCACTAACGCGGCGAACACCGGGGAGCTGTTTTTT. It specifies CSAGTNAANTGELFF.

This clonotype is labeled as medium-sized. The chain combines TRBV29-1 with TRBJ2-5; the match to TRBD1 covers 8 bases. The germline gives CDR1 SQVTM, CDR2 ANQGSEA. Unmatched junction bases numbered 8, after V lost 7 bases and J lost 4 bases. The length of the CDR3 is 13 residues. As DNA, the CDR3 is TGCAGCGCCCCACGAGGACAGGGAGAGACCCAGTACTTC. It translates to CSAPRGQGETQYF.

In regard to this clonotype: One junction end disagrees with the germline gene, perhaps due to a read error. CDR3 sequence reads: CAWSAQTGDYGCTF. Written as DNA, the CDR3 is TGTGCCTGGAGTGCCCAGACAGGGGATTATGGCTGCACCTTC. The chain carries TRBV30 and TRBJ1-2; TRBD1 agrees at 8 bases. The germline gives CDR1 GTSNPN, CDR2 SVGIG (reference sequence). The CDR3 length is 14 residues.

The chain links TRBV18 to TRBJ2-7, with 7 bases fitting TRBD1. Per the germline V gene, CDR1 is KGHSH and CDR2 is LQKENI. Unmatched junction bases numbered 11, after V lost 5 bases and J lost 7 bases. This CDR3 is 14 amino acids long. The CDR3 DNA reads TGTGCCAGCTCAGCGACAGGGTGGGACAATGAGCAGTACTTC. Amino acids: CASSATGWDNEQYF.

This clonotype was counted a few times. At one of its ends the junction is not consistent with the germline gene, which may arise from a read error. This chain uses TRBV12-3 or TRBV12-4 with TRBJ1-5; tentatively, D is TRBD1 (5 bases). CDR3 length: 17 residues. CDR3 amino acids: CASSRPSGSNSNQPQHF. CDR3 bases: TGCGCCAGCAGCCGCCCTTCAGGGAGCAATAGCAATCAGCCCCAGCATTTT.